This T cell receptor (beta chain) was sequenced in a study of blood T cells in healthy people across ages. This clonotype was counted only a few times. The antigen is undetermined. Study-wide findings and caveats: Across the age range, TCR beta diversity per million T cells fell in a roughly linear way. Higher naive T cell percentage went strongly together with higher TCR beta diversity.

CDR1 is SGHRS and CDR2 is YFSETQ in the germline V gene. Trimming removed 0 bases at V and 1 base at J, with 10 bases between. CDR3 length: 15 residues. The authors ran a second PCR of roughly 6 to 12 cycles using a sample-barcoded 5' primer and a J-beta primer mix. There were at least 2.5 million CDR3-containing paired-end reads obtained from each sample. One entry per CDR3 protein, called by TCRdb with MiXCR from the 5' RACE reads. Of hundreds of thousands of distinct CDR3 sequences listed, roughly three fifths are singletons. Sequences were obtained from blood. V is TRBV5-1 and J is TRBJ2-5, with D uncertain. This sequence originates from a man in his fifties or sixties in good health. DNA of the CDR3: TGCGCCAGCAGCTTGGCTTACGGCCCCCAAGAGACCCAGTACTTC. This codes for CASSLAYGPQETQYF.